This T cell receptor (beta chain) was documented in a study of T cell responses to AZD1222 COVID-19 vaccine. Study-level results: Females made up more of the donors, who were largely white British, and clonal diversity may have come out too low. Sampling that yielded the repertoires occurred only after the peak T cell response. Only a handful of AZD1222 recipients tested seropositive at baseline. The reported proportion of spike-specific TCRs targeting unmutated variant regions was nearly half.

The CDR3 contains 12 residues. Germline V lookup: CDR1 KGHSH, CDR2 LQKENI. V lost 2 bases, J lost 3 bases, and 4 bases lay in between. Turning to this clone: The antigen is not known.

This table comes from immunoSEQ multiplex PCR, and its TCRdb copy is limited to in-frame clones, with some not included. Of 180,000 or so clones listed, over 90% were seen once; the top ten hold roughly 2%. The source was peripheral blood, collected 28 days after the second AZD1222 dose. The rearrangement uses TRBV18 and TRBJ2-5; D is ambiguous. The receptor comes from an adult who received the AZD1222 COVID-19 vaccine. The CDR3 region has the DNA TGTGCCAGCTCACCAGACGAAGAGACCCAGTACTTC. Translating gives CASSPDEETQYF.